This T cell receptor beta chain is drawn from a study of shared T cell receptors in the human thymus. Per the germline V gene, CDR1 is KGHSH and CDR2 is LQKENI. V dropped 8 bases and J dropped 4 bases, with 15 bases sitting between them. The CDR3 spans 14 residues. TCRdb keeps only in-frame clones here, not all; method: immunoSEQ multiplex PCR. Of around 730,000 clones listed, roughly 88% are singletons. This clone was observed a single time. The sample also formed part of further work on human thymus T cells. That source notes: Donation came from healthy Finnish infants having corrective surgery for congenital heart defects. Thymus specimens were resections from corrective heart surgery. Thymic and blood repertoires appeared to display a bias in their usage of V and J genes.

Sample: thymocytes. The rearrangement links TRBV18 to TRBJ1-5; D is possibly TRBD1 (5 bases). The clonotype originates from a girl less than two years old with a congenital heart defect. This chain's CDR3 is CASAPPGGNQPQHF. The CDR3 DNA follows: TGTGCCAGCGCGCCACCGGGGGGAAATCAGCCCCAGCATTTT. The full variable domain, completed using reference TRBV18 and TRBJ1-5, is NAGVMQNPRHLVRRRGQEARLRCSPMKGHSHVYWYRQLPEEGLKFMVYLQKENIIDESGMPKERFSAEFPKEGPSILRIQQVVRGDSAAYFCASAPPGGNQPQHFGDGTRLSIL.